This T cell receptor (beta chain) was found in a study of lymphopenia after photon versus proton radiotherapy. This CDR3 region has 15 residues. Germline V gives CDR1 SGHAT, CDR2 FQNNGV. Trimming stripped 4 bases from V and 1 base from J, with 13 bases between. The repertoire was sequenced with immunoSEQ multiplex PCR; TCRdb's copy has only in-frame clones and lacks some. The profile shows 67,000 or so clones, 80% to 90% of them singletons. Findings and caveats of the study: Photon-treated patients lost naive T cells and TCR diversity; proton-treated stayed stable. In patients who died, overall survival fell as post-nadir TCR diversity dropped more. Post-nadir diversity loss with photons came from oligoclonal expansion, particularly CD8+ Temra cells. Survival link was tested only in deceased patients; proton benefit remains a possibility.

Note on this clone: What it recognizes is unknown.

The sequenced sample was peripheral blood, obtained from a patient treated with proton-based radiotherapy. The chain combines TRBV11-2 with TRBJ2-5, with D tentatively TRBD2 (5 bases). This clonotype was sampled from a man older than 75 with esophageal cancer. The CDR3 bases are TGTGCCAGCAGCTCGGGGTATGGCAGCCAAGAGACCCAGTACTTC. Encoded protein: CASSSGYGSQETQYF.